The clone carrying this T cell receptor beta chain was found many times. Its antigen remains unidentified. Library preparation (for TCRbeta) was performed with unique molecular identifiers. TCRdb reprocessed the PCR reads with MiXCR, giving one entry per CDR3 protein. The data show just under 250,000 distinct CDR3 sequences, with about a quarter seen just once and roughly 2.6% held by the top ten. This entry belongs to a study of T-cell reconstitution after alpha-beta-depleted transplantation in children. Study-wide findings and caveats: Expanded clones from the graft, numbering several hundred, reportedly supplied alpha-beta T cells about two months after transplant. Day-60 TCRbeta diversity that was high in some patients was derived from surviving recipient T cells and thymic progenitors. By one year post-transplant, T-cell counts and diversity largely arose from T cells that were newly produced.

Source: PBMCs, taken before TCRalphabeta/CD19-depleted stem cell transplant. The TCR sequence derives from a girl aged 2 to 10 with Fanconi anemia, due to receive a stem cell transplant.

Here the CDR3 reads CSARQGDSPLHF. The CDR3, as DNA: TGCAGTGCTCGACAGGGTGATTCACCCCTCCACTTT. The chain recombines TRBV20-1 with TRBJ1-6; 7 bases map to TRBD1. The germline V gene has CDR1 DFQATT and CDR2 SNEGSKA (reference sequence). Trimming removed 5 bases from V and 8 bases from J; junction bases left unmatched: 3. The CDR3 length is 12 residues.